This T cell receptor (beta chain) was retrieved from a study of CD8 T cells in Susac syndrome. CDR1 and CDR2 (germline): GTSNPN, SVGIG (reference sequence). With V trimmed by 2 bases and J by 0 bases, 8 bases remained unmatched. The CDR3 has 17 amino acids. Reverse transcription used roughly 0.5 to 1 ug RNA and random hexamers. Amplification of TCR beta CDR3 used immunoSEQ multiplex PCR across 54 Vbeta and 13 Jbeta. From the immunoSEQ multiplex PCR reads, TCRdb called clonotypes with MiXCR, one entry per CDR3 protein. The data hold more than 130,000 distinct CDR3 sequences, with approximately 95% observed a single time.

Material: CD8+ T cells from PBMCs. The receptor's source is a human donor in good health. The V gene is TRBV30, the J gene TRBJ2-1; 9 nucleotides agree with TRBD2. CDR3 in DNA: TGTGCCTGGAGTTGGCGGGAGGGGGGTTTCTCCTACAATGAGCAGTTCTTC. Its protein is CAWSWREGGFSYNEQFF.